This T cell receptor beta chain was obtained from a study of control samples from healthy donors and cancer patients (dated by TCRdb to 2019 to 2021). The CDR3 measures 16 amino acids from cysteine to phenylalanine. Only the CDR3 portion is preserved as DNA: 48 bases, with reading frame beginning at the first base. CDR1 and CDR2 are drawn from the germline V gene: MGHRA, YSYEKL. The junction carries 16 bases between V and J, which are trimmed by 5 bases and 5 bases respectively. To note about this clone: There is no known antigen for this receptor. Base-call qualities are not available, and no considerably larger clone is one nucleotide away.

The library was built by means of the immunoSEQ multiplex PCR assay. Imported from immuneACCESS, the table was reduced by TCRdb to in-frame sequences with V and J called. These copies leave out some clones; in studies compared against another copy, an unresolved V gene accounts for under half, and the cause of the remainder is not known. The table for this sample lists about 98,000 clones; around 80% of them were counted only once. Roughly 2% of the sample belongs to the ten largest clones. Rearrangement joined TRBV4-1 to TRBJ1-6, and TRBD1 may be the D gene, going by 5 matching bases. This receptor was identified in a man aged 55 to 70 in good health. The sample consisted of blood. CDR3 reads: CASSSRQTENNSPLHF. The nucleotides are TGCGCCAGCAGCTCCCGACAGACAGAGAATAATTCACCCCTCCACTTT.